These T cell receptor beta chains were read from a single sample in a study of blood T cell repertoires in COVID-19. The assay was immunoSEQ multiplex PCR, and TCRdb's table has in-frame clones only and misses some. The sample holds around 200,000 clones, around nine tenths seen once. Sequencing used peripheral blood. These receptors were obtained from a man aged 18 to 30 with active or convalescent COVID-19. The CDR3 runs from the conserved cysteine through the conserved F or W.

V gene	J gene	CDR3 protein
TRBV4-1	TRBJ1-2	CASSQERRGLAYGYTF
TRBV12-5	TRBJ2-1	CASGTGTSGAYNEQFF
TRBV5-6	TRBJ1-4	CASSSTGVLTNEKLFF
TRBV5-5	TRBJ1-1	CASSSRQGLNTEAFF
TRBV4-2	TRBJ2-2	CASSPQGRQGTTGELFF
TRBV12-5	TRBJ2-3	CASGDRPPRSTDTQYF
TRBV5-1	TRBJ2-5	CASSGTSGGPETQYF
TRBV28	TRBJ1-5	CASSFLRVNQPQHF
TRBV7-9	TRBJ2-7	CASSLPRQGNEQYF
TRBV4-2	TRBJ2-3	CASSGREKDTQYF